This TCR beta chain came from a study of blood T cell repertoires in COVID-19 (dated by TCRdb to about 2020). Concerning the study at large: Collaborator samples came from the United States, Italy and Spain and covered acute and convalescent phases of COVID-19. The material from the prospective study consisted of cDNA or gDNA derived from T cells, B-cell-depleted T cells, or PBMCs. Subjects who had been exposed to COVID-19, were actively infected with it, or had recovered from it provided the deeply sampled blood TCRbeta repertoires that made up the dataset. The repertoires were released in a freely available public database intended as a resource for research on the immune response to SARS-CoV-2. The samples were drawn from two sources: the first 160 participants of the ongoing ImmuneRACE study, and 950 to 1,500 subjects contributed by 6 global collaborators. Sample metadata almost always included a de-identified subject ID, COVID-19 status, age in years and sex. HLA class I and class II types, where available, came from metadata supplied by the sample provider rather than from assay-based typing.

To note about this clone: It lacks a known antigen. Base qualities were left out, and no much larger clone turns up one base away.

Overall results and qualifications from the work: Clinical and demographic metadata were provided uncurated, with the amount varying by source and participant.

Collaborating institutions collected whole blood in K2EDTA tubes following their own protocols. For TCRbeta analysis, collaborator samples were shipped as frozen whole blood, as isolated PBMCs, or as DNA extracted from either sample type. The immunoSEQ Assay, a bias-controlled multiplex PCR, was used to amplify TCRbeta CDR3 regions from genomic DNA. As for the authors' bioinformatics: Within the assay, amplification of reference gene primers was used to estimate how many nucleated cells each sample contained. Sequence reads were collapsed and filtered to measure the absolute abundance of every unique TCRbeta CDR3 rearrangement. Productive Simpson clonality was computed per sample as the square root of Simpson's diversity index over productive rearrangements. TCRdb retrieved this table from immuneACCESS and kept in-frame rearrangements only. Not all clones are present; in checked studies, unresolved V genes account for under half, and no reason is known for the remainder. V and J calls and clone size come straight from that table; D and trimming were deduced from the DNA. The sample data list about 140,000 clones, and roughly 85% of these were observed just once. The biggest ten clones account for over 2.5% of the sample.

The CDR3 covers 14 residues, taking in both the cysteine and the phenylalanine. Just CDR3 DNA is preserved here, 42 bases in frame from base 1. Per the germline V gene (reference sequence), SGHNT is the CDR1 and YYREEE is the CDR2. Relative to germline, V is missing 2 bases and J is missing 8 bases, with 2 bases of the junction outside any gene match. The TCR comes from a man aged 50 to 60 with acute or convalescent COVID-19. The chain is encoded by TRBV5-4 joined to TRBJ2-2; 11 central nucleotides agree with TRBD2. Source material: peripheral blood. The sequenced DNA: TGTGCCAGCAGCTTTCGACTAGCGGGGGGGGAGCTGTTTTTT. This yields the protein CASSFRLAGGELFF. The entire variable domain, with the stretches around the CDR3 drawn from the reference TRBV5-4 and TRBJ2-2 proteins, is ETGVTQSPTHLIKTRGQQVTLRCSSQSGHNTVSWYQQALGQGPQFIFQYYREEENGRGNFPPRFSGLQFPNYSSELNVNALELDDSALYLCASSFRLAGGELFFGEGSRLTVL.